The rows below give T cell receptor beta chains drawn from one sample of a study of CD8 T cells in ankylosing spondylitis. TCRdb independently ran MiXCR on the 5' RACE reads; one entry per CDR3 protein. Of about 27,000 distinct CDR3 sequences in the sample, over 7% are singletons; the top ten hold just under 30%. What was sequenced was blood. These receptors were obtained from a male donor with ankylosing spondylitis or in good health (not recorded which). The CDR3 runs from the conserved cysteine through the conserved F or W. D genes are given only for firm matches. Clone size is given for some rows only: seen once, a few or many times, or a class if the clone is expanded.

clone_size,j_call,v_call,d_call,cdr3_nt,cdr3_aa
medium-sized,TRBJ1-1,TRBV10-3,NA,TGTGCCATCAGTGAGCCGATGGACCCAAAGGCTTTCTTT,CAISEPMDPKAFF
NA,TRBJ2-7,TRBV7-6,NA,TGTGCCAGCAGCTCCCGGACAGGCCGGGGGGTGTACGAGCAGTACTTC,CASSSRTGRGVYEQYF
NA,TRBJ2-3,TRBV2,TRBD1,TGTGCCAGCAGTAGGATACCGGGACAGGCGTCCTTCACAGATACGCAGTATTTT,CASSRIPGQASFTDTQYF
many,TRBJ1-2,TRBV20-1,TRBD1,TGCAGTGCCCCGGGGGACAGCTATGGCTACACCTTC,CSAPGDSYGYTF
few,TRBJ1-5,TRBV12-3/TRBV12-4,TRBD1,TGTGCCAGCAGTTTAGTGGGAACAGGGGTGATTCAGCCCCAGCATTTT,CASSLVGTGVIQPQHF
few,TRBJ2-3,TRBV28,TRBD1,TGTGCCAGCAGTTTTTTTGGGACAGGCACAGATACGCAGTATTTT,CASSFFGTGTDTQYF
few,TRBJ2-1,TRBV3-1,NA,TGTGCCAGCAGCCAAGATAAAAGGACTGCCTACAATGAGCAGTTCTTC,CASSQDKRTAYNEQFF
many,TRBJ2-1,TRBV5-1,NA,TGCGCCAGCAGCTGGGAAGGGGGGGTCGGTGAGCAGTTCTTC,CASSWEGGVGEQFF
once,TRBJ2-5,TRBV4-1,NA,TGCGCCAGCAGCCAAGATAAGACCTTAGAGACCCAGTACTTC,CASSQDKTLETQYF
few,TRBJ1-1,TRBV7-9,NA,TGTGCCAGCAGCTTAGCTGAGGGGACTGAAGCTTTCTTT,CASSLAEGTEAFF
NA,TRBJ2-1,TRBV11-3,NA,TGTGCCAGCAGCTTAGATCCTAGCACGGCTGAGCAGTTCTTC,CASSLDPSTAEQFF
NA,TRBJ2-3,TRBV29-1,TRBD1,TGCAGCGTCCATCTCCGGGACAGGGTTGGTAGCACAGATACGCAGTATTTT,CSVHLRDRVGSTDTQYF
NA,TRBJ2-1,TRBV6-5,NA,TGTGCCAGCAGGACTCTTAGCGAGAATGATCAGTTCTTC,CASRTLSENDQFF
many,TRBJ2-3,TRBV7-2,NA,TGTGCCAGCAGCACAAGCACAGATACGCAGTATTTT,CASSTSTDTQYF
few,TRBJ1-3,TRBV4-3,NA,TGCGCCAGCAGCCAGGGGGCAGGAGGCTCTGGAAACACCATATATTTT,CASSQGAGGSGNTIYF